This T cell receptor (beta chain) is drawn from a study of OX40 agonist ivuxolimab in advanced cancers. Concerning the study at large: Ivuxolimab, which targeted the costimulatory receptor OX40 (CD134), was an agonistic, fully human IgG2 monoclonal antibody. The monotherapy dose-escalation portion (N = 52 patients) of the phase I ivuxolimab trial is reported in the paper. Partial responses occurred in three dose-escalation patients: two with cutaneous melanoma and one with hepatocellular carcinoma. Peripheral TCRbeta sequencing was intended to test whether TCR sequence diversity was altered and clonal T-cell expansion was caused by ivuxolimab. Patients were allowed to have had prior anti-PD-1, anti-PD-L1 or anti-CTLA-4 therapy, and less than 45% of the dose-escalation patients had previously received checkpoint inhibitors. The dose-escalation cohort was over 70% male with a mean age of 60 years, ranging from about 20 to 80. Intravenous ivuxolimab was administered to patients every 2 weeks at six dose levels: 0.01, 0.1, 0.3, 1.5, 3 and 10 mg/kg. Of the roughly 52 dose-escalation patients, hepatocellular carcinoma was present in about 20, melanoma in approximately 15, renal cell carcinoma in 9 and head and neck cancer in 9.

Patients with autoimmune disease history or receiving systemic immunosuppression were excluded from the trial. In every dose cohort, peripheral blood was drawn for TCR sequencing at baseline, cycle 4 day 1, and cycle 7 day 1. Samples came from an open-label, multicenter, first-in-human phase I dose-escalation trial of ivuxolimab. Adults with locally advanced or metastatic melanoma, renal cell, hepatocellular, or head and neck squamous cell carcinoma were enrolled in the trial. CD4+ and CD8+ T cells were sorted separately from peripheral blood before TCR sequencing. Trimming takes 3 bases from V and 1 base from J, and the germline ends sit 3 bases apart. Including cysteine and phenylalanine, the CDR3 has 13 amino acids. Only the CDR3 part of the read is kept: 39 bases, read in frame from the first base. CDR1 and CDR2 are drawn from the germline V gene (reference sequence): LNHDA, SQIVND. Turning to this clone: Its antigen target is currently unknown. Nothing much larger sits one base from this clone, and base qualities are not available.

For sequencing of the TCRbeta CDR3 region, genomic DNA was extracted from the sorted cells. The immunoSEQ Assay was used for sequencing of TCRbeta CDR3 regions. The table was pulled from immuneACCESS by TCRdb, which kept in-frame rearrangements only. Such tables lose some clones; where checked, under half of the loss comes from unresolved V genes, and the rest has no known cause. A total of 35,000 to 50,000 clones appear in this sample, almost 90% of them only once. The ten biggest clones cover 0.85% to 1.1% of the sample. On the study overall, not on this receptor specifically: In the 0.1-3.0 mg/kg groups, partial responders had among the lowest normalized peripheral clonal expansion, particularly in CD8+ T cells. Low levels of normalized T-cell clonal expansion were also seen in some patients who did not respond. At doses of 0.1 to 3.0 mg/kg, clonal expansion of both CD4+ and CD8+ blood T cells was observed from baseline to week 6. After ivuxolimab, CD8+ T cells had more expanded clones than CD4+ T cells on average. Antigen specificity was not determined for the clonally expanded peripheral T cells.

The receptor chain draws on TRBV19 and TRBJ2-2; confidence is insufficient to name the D gene. This TCR was recovered from an adult with an advanced solid tumor such as melanoma, head and neck, liver or kidney cancer. Material: CD4+ or CD8+ T cells sorted from blood, obtained in a trial of the OX40 agonist ivuxolimab. The DNA reads as follows: TGTGCCAGTAGTATCCAGAACACCGGGGAGCTGTTTTTT. Translation gives CASSIQNTGELFF.